This T cell receptor beta chain appears in the sequencing data of a study of monozygotic twins with cystic fibrosis. Study outcomes and limitations: In 13 of 16 pairs, V gene usage was closest to the co-twin's. Monozygotic CF twin pairs shared significantly more nucleotide-identical clonotypes than unrelated CF individuals did. Age, concordance and disease severity did not associate with shared CDR3 numbers.

Remarks on this clone: Antigen: not known.

Repertoires were generated with immunoSEQ multiplex PCR, while TCRdb's copy carries only in-frame clones and drops some. Of approximately 20,000 clones in the sample, less than 98% were seen once. Germline values: CDR1 LNHNV, CDR2 YYDKDF (reference sequence). The CDR3 totals 16 residues. Trimming at V came to 4 bases and at J to 3 bases, leaving 7 bases not matched to a gene. The TCR sequence derives from a girl between 5 and 17 years old with cystic fibrosis. The sample consisted of blood. V usage is TRBV15 and J usage is TRBJ2-1; 9 nucleotides match TRBD1. The CDR3 loop reads CATSKEPGQGYNEQFF. For the CDR3, the DNA is TGTGCCACCAGCAAAGAACCGGGACAGGGCTACAATGAGCAGTTCTTC.